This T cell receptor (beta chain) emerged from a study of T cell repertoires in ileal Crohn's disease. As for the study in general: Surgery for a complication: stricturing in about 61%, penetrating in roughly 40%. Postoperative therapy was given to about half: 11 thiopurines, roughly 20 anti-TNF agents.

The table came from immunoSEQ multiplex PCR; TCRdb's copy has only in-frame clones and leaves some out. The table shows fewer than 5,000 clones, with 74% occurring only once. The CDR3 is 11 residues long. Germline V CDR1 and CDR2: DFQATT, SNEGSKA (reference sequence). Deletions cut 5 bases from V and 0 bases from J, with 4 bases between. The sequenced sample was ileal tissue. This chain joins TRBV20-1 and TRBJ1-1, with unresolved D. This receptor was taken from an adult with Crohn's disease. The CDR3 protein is CSAPLNTEAFF. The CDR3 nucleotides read TGCAGTGCTCCTTTGAACACTGAAGCTTTCTTT.